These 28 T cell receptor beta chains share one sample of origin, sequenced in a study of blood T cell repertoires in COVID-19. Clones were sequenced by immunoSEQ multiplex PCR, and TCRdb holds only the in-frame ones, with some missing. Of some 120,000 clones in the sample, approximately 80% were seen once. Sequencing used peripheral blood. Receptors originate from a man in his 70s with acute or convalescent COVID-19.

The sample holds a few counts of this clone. The CDR3 nucleotides read TGTGCCTGGAGCTGGGGCTCCGGAAACTATGGCTACACCTTC. This translates into CAWSWGSGNYGYTF. The chain links TRBV30 to TRBJ1-2; TRBD1 might be the D (5 bases). This CDR3 has 14 residues. The germline V gene has CDR1 GTSNPN and CDR2 SVGIG (reference sequence). V was pared by 3 bases and J by 2 bases, with 13 bases between. Full variable domain (outside the CDR3, taken from reference TRBV30 and TRBJ1-2): SQTIHQWPATLVQPVGSPLSLECTVEGTSNPNLYWYRQAAGRGLQLLFYSVGIGQISSEVPQNLSASRPQDRQFILSSKKLLLSDSGFYLCAWSWGSGNYGYTFGSGTRLTVV.

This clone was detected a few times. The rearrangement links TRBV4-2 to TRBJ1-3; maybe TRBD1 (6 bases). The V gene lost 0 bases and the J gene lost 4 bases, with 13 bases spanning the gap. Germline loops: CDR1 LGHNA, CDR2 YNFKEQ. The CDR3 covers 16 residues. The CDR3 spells CASSQDPGVWGNTIYF. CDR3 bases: TGTGCCAGCAGCCAAGATCCAGGGGTTTGGGGAAACACCATATATTTT.

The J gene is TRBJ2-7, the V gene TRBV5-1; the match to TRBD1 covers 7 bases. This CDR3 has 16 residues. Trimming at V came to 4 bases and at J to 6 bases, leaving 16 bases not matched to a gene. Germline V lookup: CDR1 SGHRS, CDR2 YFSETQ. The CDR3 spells CASSPSVGGARFEQYF. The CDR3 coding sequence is TGCGCCAGCAGCCCTTCCGTAGGGGGCGCGAGATTCGAGCAGTACTTC.

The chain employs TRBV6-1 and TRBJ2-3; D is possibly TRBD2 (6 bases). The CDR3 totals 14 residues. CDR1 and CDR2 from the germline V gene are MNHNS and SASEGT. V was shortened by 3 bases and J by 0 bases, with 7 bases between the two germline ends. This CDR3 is CASSEDYSTDTQYF. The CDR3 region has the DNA TGTGCCAGCAGTGAGGACTATAGCACAGATACGCAGTATTTT.

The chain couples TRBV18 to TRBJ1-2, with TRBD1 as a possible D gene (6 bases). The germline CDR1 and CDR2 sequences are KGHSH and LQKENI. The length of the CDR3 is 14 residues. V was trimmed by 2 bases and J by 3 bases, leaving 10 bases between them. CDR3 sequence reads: CASSPSGDHYGYTF. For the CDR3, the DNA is TGTGCCAGCTCACCATCAGGGGACCACTATGGCTACACCTTC.

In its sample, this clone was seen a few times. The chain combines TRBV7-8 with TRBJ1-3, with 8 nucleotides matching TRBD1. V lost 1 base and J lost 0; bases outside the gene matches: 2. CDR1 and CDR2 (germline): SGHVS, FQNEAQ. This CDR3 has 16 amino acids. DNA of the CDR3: TGTGCCAGCAGCTTAGGACAGGGGTTCTCTGGAAACACCATATATTTT. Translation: CASSLGQGFSGNTIYF.

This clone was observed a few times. Written as DNA, the CDR3 is TGTGCCAGCAGCAGGGACTCCGCTCGCACCGGGGAGCTGTTTTTT. It is translated as CASSRDSARTGELFF. The gene calls are TRBV5-4 and TRBJ2-2; D is possibly TRBD2 (6 bases). CDR1 is SGHNT and CDR2 is YYREEE in the germline V gene (reference sequence). The CDR3 extends over 15 amino acids. V was cut by 4 bases and J by 4 bases, with 14 bases left in between.

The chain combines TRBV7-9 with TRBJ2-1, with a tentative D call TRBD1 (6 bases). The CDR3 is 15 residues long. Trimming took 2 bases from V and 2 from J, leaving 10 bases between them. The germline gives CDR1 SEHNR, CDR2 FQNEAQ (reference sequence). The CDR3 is CASSLRGYPYNEQFF. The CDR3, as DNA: TGTGCCAGCAGCTTAAGGGGGTACCCCTACAATGAGCAGTTCTTC.

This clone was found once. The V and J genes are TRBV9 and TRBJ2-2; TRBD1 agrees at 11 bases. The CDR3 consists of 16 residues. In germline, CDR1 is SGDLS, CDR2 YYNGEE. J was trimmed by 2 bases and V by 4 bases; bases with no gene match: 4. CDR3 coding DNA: TGTGCCAGCAGCCCGAGGACAGGGGGCAACACCGGGGAGCTGTTTTTT. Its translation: CASSPRTGGNTGELFF.

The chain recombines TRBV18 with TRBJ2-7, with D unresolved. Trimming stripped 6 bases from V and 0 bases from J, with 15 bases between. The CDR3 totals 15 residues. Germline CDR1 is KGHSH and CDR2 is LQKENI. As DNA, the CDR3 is TGTGCCAGCTCTCCTTCAGGCGTCAGCTCCTACGAGCAGTACTTC. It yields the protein CASSPSGVSSYEQYF.

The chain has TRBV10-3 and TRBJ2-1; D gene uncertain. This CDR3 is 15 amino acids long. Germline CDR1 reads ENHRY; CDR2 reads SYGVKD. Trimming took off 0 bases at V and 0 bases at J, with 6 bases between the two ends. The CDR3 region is CAISESANSYNEQFF. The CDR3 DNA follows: TGTGCCATCAGTGAGTCGGCCAACTCCTACAATGAGCAGTTCTTC.

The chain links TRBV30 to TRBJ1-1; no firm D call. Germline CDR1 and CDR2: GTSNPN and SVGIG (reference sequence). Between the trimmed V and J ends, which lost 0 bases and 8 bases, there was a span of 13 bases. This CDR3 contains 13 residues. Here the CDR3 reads CAWSVISDSEAFF. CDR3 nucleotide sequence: TGTGCCTGGAGTGTTATTAGCGATAGCGAAGCTTTCTTT.

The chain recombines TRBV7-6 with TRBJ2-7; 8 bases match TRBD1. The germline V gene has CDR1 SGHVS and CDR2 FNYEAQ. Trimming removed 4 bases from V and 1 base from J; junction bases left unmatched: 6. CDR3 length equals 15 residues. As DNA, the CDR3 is TGTGCCAGCAGCTCTAGACAGGGGACTTCCTACGAGCAGTACTTC. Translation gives CASSSRQGTSYEQYF.

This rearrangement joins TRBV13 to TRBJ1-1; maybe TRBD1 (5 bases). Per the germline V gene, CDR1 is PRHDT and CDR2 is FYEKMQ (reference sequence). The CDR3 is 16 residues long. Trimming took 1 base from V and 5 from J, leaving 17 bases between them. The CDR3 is CASSLEPSGGGTEAFF. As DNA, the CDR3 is TGTGCCAGCAGCTTAGAACCCAGTGGGGGGGGAACTGAAGCTTTCTTT.

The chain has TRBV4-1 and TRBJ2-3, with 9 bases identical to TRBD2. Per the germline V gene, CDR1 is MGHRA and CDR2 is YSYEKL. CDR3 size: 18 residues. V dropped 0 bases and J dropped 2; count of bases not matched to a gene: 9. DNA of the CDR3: TGCGCCAGCAGCCAAGAGCCCCTAGCGGGGTACCACACAGATACGCAGTATTTT. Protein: CASSQEPLAGYHTDTQYF.

Written as DNA, the CDR3 is TGTGCCAGCAGACGCGAAAGCACAGATACGCAGTATTTT. It yields the protein CASRRESTDTQYF. J is TRBJ2-3 and V is TRBV6-5; D remains ambiguous. CDR3 length: 13 residues. The germline V gene encodes CDR1 MNHEY and CDR2 SVGAGI. V lost 6 bases and J lost 0, with 7 bases in between.

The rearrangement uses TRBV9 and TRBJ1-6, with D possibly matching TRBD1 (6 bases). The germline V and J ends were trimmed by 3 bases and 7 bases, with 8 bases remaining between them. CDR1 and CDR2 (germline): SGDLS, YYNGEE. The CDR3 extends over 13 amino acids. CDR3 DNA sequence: TGTGCCAGCAGCGCAGGGGCGAATTCACCCCTCCACTTT. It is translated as CASSAGANSPLHF. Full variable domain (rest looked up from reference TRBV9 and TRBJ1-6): DSGVTQTPKHLITATGQRVTLRCSPRSGDLSVYWYQQSLDQGLQFLIQYYNGEERAKGNILERFSAQQFPDLHSELNLSSLELGDSALYFCASSAGANSPLHFGNGTRLTVT.

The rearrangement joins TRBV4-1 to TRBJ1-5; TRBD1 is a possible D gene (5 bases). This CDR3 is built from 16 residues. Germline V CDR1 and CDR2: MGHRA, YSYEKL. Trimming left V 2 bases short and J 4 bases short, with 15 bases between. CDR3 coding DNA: TGCGCCAGCAGCCAATCCAACCCAGGGTGGAATCAGCCCCAGCATTTT. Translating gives CASSQSNPGWNQPQHF.

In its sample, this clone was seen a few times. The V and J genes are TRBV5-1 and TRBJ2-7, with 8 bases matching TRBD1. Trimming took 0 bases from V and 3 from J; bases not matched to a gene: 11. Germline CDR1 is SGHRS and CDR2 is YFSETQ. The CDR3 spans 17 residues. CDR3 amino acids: CASSLALTGERNYEQYF. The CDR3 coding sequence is TGCGCCAGCAGCTTGGCTTTGACAGGGGAGAGGAACTACGAGCAGTACTTC.

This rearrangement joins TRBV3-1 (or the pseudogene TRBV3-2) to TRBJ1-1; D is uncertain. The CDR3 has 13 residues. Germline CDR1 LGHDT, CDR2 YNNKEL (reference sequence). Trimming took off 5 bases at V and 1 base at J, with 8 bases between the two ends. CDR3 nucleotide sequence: TGTGCCAGCAGCACAACAGAGAACACTGAAGCTTTCTTT. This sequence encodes CASSTTENTEAFF.

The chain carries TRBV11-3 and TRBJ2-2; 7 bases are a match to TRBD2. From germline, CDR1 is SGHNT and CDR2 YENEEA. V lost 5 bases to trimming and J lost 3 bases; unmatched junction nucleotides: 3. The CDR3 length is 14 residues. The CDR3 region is CASSRSGDTGELFF. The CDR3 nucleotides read TGTGCCAGCAGCCGAAGCGGGGACACCGGGGAGCTGTTTTTT.

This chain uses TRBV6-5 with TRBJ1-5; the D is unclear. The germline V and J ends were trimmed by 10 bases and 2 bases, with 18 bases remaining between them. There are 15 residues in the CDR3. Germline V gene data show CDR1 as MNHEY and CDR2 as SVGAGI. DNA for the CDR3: TGTGCCATACATAAAGCCGGGGTCGGCAATCAGCCCCAGCATTTT. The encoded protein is CAIHKAGVGNQPQHF.

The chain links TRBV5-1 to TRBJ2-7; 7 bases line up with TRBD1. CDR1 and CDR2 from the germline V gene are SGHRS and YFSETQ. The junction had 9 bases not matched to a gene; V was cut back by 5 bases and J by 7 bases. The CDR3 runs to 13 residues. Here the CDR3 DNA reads TGCGCCAGCAGACCGGGACAGACGAGGGAGCAGTACTTC. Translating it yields CASRPGQTREQYF.

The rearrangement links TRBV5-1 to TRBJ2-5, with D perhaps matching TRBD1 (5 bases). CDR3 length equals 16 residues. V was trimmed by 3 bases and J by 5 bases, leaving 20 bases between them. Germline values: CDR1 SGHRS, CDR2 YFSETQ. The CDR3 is CASSSSGPGGVETQYF. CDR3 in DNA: TGCGCCAGCAGCTCTTCAGGGCCCGGCGGTGTGGAGACCCAGTACTTC.

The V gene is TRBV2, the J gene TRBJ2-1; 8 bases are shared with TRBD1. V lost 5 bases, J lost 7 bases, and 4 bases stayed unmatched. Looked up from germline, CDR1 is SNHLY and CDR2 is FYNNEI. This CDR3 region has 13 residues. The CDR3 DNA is TGTGCCAGCAGTCCGGACAGGGTAAATGAGCAGTTCTTC. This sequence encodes CASSPDRVNEQFF.

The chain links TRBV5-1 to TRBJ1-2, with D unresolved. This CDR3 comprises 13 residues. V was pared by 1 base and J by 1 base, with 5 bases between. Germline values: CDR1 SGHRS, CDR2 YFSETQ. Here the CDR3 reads CASSLSHNYGYTF. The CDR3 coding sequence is TGCGCCAGCAGCTTGTCACATAACTATGGCTACACCTTC.

The CDR3 nucleotides read TGTGCCAGTAGAAGGGGACAGGGGTTTAGTCCGGACACCATATATTTT. It specifies CASRRGQGFSPDTIYF. The genes are TRBV19 and TRBJ1-3; 10 bases agree with TRBD1. In germline, CDR1 is LNHDA, CDR2 SQIVND (reference sequence). J gave up 8 bases and V 6 bases, and 13 bases lay outside the gene matches. There are 16 residues in the CDR3.

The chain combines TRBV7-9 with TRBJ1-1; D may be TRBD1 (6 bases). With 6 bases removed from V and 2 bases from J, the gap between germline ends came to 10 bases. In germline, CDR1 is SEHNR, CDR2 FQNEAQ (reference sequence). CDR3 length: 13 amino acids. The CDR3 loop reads CASRLQGNTEAFF. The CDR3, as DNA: TGTGCCAGCAGACTACAGGGCAACACTGAAGCTTTCTTT.